The present entry profiles one T cell receptor beta chain with its context. This sample was included in a study of early T cells in non-severe SARS-CoV-2 infection. In TCRdb, the 5' RACE reads were re-called with MiXCR into one record per CDR3 protein. The sample records about 100,000 distinct CDR3 sequences, roughly 10% being singletons. After removal of 5 bases from V and 5 bases from J, the junction contained 3 bases not matched to a gene. Germline V gene data show CDR1 as SGHDT and CDR2 as YYEEEE. The CDR3 is made up of 12 amino acids. The clonotype was recovered from an adult who was a healthcare worker with PCR-confirmed SARS-CoV-2 infection or an uninfected control (not recorded which). The sequenced sample was whole blood. J is TRBJ1-1 and V is TRBV5-6; 7 positions match TRBD1. The CDR3 sequence: CASSPGQTEAFF. In DNA, the CDR3 is TGTGCCAGCAGTCCGGGACAGACTGAAGCTTTCTTT.